The clone carrying this TCR beta chain was counted at least ten times. Its specificity is unknown. This specimen belongs to a study of metastatic and nonmetastatic thyroid tumors. Study in general: Patients with malignant and benign thyroid disease provided blood and tumor or nodule tissue, whose repertoires were compared. Overall study results and limits: Benign nodules were reported to have significantly lower TCR beta diversity than malignant thyroid tumors, in blood and tumor.

Authors' data handling: Clinicopathological groups differed in CDR3, with these differences serving to build a distant-metastasis classifier for papillary thyroid cancer. TCRdb re-analyzed the PCR reads using MiXCR. None of the V and J calls come from the authors' own analysis; TCRdb made them. The data contain roughly 40,000 clones, about a sixth of them singletons. Germline V lookup: CDR1 SNHLY, CDR2 FYNNEI. Trimming left V 7 bases short and J 2 bases short, with 14 bases between. The CDR3 covers 15 residues. Patients had received no treatment of any kind before thyroid surgery. The sample taken for sequencing was blood. This clonotype was sampled from a female donor with papillary thyroid cancer or a benign thyroid nodule (not recorded which). Some clones in this sample may be carry-over from other donors' samples. The genes are TRBV2 and TRBJ1-4; tentative D call: TRBD1 (5 bases). The CDR3 DNA follows: TGTGCCAGCATCTTTGGACCAGGGACTAATGAAAAACTGTTTTTT. This translates into CASIFGPGTNEKLFF.